The text below deals with one TCR beta chain. There is no known antigen for this receptor. Per-base qualities were not stored, and no clone one base away is much larger. Trimming removed 0 bases from V and 8 bases from J, leaving 5 bases between the germline ends. Taken from the germline V gene, the CDR1 and CDR2 loops are SGHTS and YDEGEE. The CDR3 numbers 12 residues from cysteine through phenylalanine. The DNA shown is the 36-base CDR3, in frame from base 1. The sample belongs to a study of breast tumors, draining lymph nodes, adjacent tissues (dated by TCRdb to the mid-2010s). In terms of the full investigation: TCR beta repertoires were compared across tumor, adjacent nontumor tissue and axillary lymph nodes obtained from breast cancer patients. In human breast cancer, the study set out to evaluate how tumor, surrounding tissue and draining lymph node repertoires relate to one another and whether T cells may move between these sites.

Sequenced on an Illumina HiSeq 2000. Multiplex PCR amplification was used to build the TCR beta chain libraries. High-throughput sequencing was used to analyze the amplified TCR beta chain products. TCRdb passed the public sequencing reads through fastp at Q25 and MiXCR, retaining productive beta sequences. Rows merge per CDR3 protein into single entries with the most common DNA and genes. This sample comprises about 230,000 distinct CDR3 sequences, 32% of them detected only once. The top ten constitute 1.3% to 1.5% of the sample. Lymph node samples came from the axillary draining lymph nodes of breast cancer patients. Summary of the overall study and its limitations: In luminal-like breast cancer, tumor and nontumor tissue repertoires resembled each other significantly more than in basal-like breast cancer. T-cell repertoire diversity in tumors was found to be lower than in lymph nodes but higher than in nontumor tissue, and preferential V and J gene usage was observed. The study presented the conclusion that tumor T cells originate in lymph nodes as consistent with a hypothesis, not as something directly demonstrated. The data were judged consistent with most tumor T cells deriving from the lymph node and then expanding within tumor tissue.

The specimen was axillary lymph node tissue. The receptor was derived from a female donor with breast cancer. Some clones in this sample may be carry-over from other donors' samples. The V and J genes are TRBV5-8 and TRBJ1-4; the D gene assignment is ambiguous. The nucleotide sequence is given as TGTGCCAGCAGCTTGGGAAGCGAAAAACTGTTTTTT. Translated, it gives CASSLGSEKLFF.